The 6 T cell receptor beta chains presented below share a single source sample, sequenced in a study of T cells in Graves' hyperthyroidism and ophthalmopathy. TCR beta CDR3 regions were amplified from RNA. The HTBI set primed first-round TCR CDR3 RT-PCR. MiXCR, applied by TCRdb to the multiplex PCR reads, yields one record per CDR3 protein. This sample yields over 500,000 distinct CDR3 sequences, of which 40% to 55% are seen a single time; around two fifths belongs to the top ten. Sequenced material: peripheral blood or thyroid tissue (not recorded which). The receptors here all came from an adult woman with Graves' disease, either hyperthyroidism or ophthalmopathy (not recorded which).

V and J are TRBV10-1 and TRBJ2-5; 8 bases align to TRBD2. The CDR3 sequence is 14 residues long. The germline gives CDR1 WNHNN, CDR2 SYGVQD (reference sequence). J was trimmed by 5 bases and V by 2 bases; bases with no gene match: 4. As DNA, the CDR3 is TGCGCCAGCAGTGAGGCGGGAGGAACGGAGACCCAGTACTTC. Protein product: CASSEAGGTETQYF.

The chain is built from TRBV29-1 and TRBJ1-4; D may be TRBD1 (5 bases). The germline V gene has CDR1 SQVTM and CDR2 ANQGSEA. This CDR3 has 12 amino acids. V dropped 8 bases and J dropped 5 bases, with 12 bases sitting between them. This CDR3 reads CSRGGTNEKLFF. DNA for the CDR3: TGCAGCCGCGGGGGGACGAATGAAAAACTGTTTTTT.

The chain combines TRBV20-1 with TRBJ1-5, with no clear D. V shed 3 bases and J shed 7 bases, with 19 bases lying between them. This CDR3 is 15 amino acids long. Germline V gene sequence: CDR1 DFQATT, CDR2 SNEGSKA (reference sequence). CDR3 residues: CSASSLVGSRQPQHF. CDR3 bases: TGCAGTGCTAGCAGTCTCGTCGGGTCAAGGCAGCCCCAGCATTTT.

This clonotype has at least ten counts. Germline and junction disagree at one end, which may indicate a read error. CDR3 in amino acids: CASSVGRMNTEAFF. The DNA for the CDR3 is TGCGCCAGCAGTGTAGGACGGATGAACACTGAAGCTTTCTTT. This chain joins TRBV9 and TRBJ1-1; the D is unclear. The germline CDR1 and CDR2 sequences are SGDLS and YYNGEE. CDR3 length: 14 residues.

In its sample, this clonotype was seen many times. The genes are TRBV7-6 and TRBJ1-5; D remains unclear. V shed 5 bases and J shed 5 bases, with 13 bases lying between them. The CDR3 extends over 14 amino acids. Per germline, CDR1 SGHVS and CDR2 FNYEAQ. The DNA of the CDR3 is TGTGCCAGCAGCACGTGGGGTGGCGATCAGCCCCAGCATTTT. Its translation: CASSTWGGDQPQHF.

The sample holds many counts of this clonotype. The gene calls are TRBV7-2 and TRBJ1-1; no clear D gene. The CDR3 is 14 amino acids. CDR1 is SGHTA, CDR2 FQGNSA, per germline. The V end was cut by 3 bases, the J end by 1 base, with 9 bases between. The CDR3 DNA follows: TGTGCCAGCAGCTTTAACAGAAGGAACACTGAAGCTTTCTTT. It codes for CASSFNRRNTEAFF.